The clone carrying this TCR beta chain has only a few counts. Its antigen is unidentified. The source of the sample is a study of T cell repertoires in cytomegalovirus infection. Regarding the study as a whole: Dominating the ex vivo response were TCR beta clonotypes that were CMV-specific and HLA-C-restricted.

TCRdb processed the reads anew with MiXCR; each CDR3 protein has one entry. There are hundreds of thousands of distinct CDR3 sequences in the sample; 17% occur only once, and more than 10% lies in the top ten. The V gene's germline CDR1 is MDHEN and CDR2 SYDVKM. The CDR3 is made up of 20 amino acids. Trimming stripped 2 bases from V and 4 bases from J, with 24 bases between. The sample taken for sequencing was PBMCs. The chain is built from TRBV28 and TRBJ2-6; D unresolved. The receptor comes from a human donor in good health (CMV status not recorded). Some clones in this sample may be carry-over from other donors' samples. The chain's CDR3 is CASSLRMAQSLPAGANVLTF. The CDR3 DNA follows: TGTGCCAGCAGTTTACGAATGGCCCAGTCGTTGCCGGCAGGGGCCAACGTCCTGACTTTC.